This TCR beta chain appears in the sequencing data of a study of cytomegalovirus exposure and HLA in healthy donors. The PCR contained 60 Vbeta and 13 Jbeta primers. Original analysis: It was a later analysis that counted tens of millions of unique TCR beta chains, of which some 9.9 million were shared. Some clones are missing from TCRdb's copy, which holds only in-frame ones; the method was immunoSEQ multiplex PCR. The DNA gave D and trimming, while V, J and clone size come from that table. Of approximately 150,000 clones in the sample, approximately 82% were seen once. This CDR3 region has 12 residues. Trimming removed 6 bases from V and 7 bases from J, with 13 bases in between. Germline assignment: CDR1 MRHNA and CDR2 SNTAGT.

The chain is built from TRBV6-4 and TRBJ2-7, with a weak D call TRBD1 (5 bases). The TCR originated in a woman in her 40s in good health and CMV-seronegative. The sequenced sample consisted of PBMCs. The CDR3 region has the DNA TGTGCCAGCAGCGCCTTAAGGGGAGAGCAGTACTTC. Its translation is CASSALRGEQYF.